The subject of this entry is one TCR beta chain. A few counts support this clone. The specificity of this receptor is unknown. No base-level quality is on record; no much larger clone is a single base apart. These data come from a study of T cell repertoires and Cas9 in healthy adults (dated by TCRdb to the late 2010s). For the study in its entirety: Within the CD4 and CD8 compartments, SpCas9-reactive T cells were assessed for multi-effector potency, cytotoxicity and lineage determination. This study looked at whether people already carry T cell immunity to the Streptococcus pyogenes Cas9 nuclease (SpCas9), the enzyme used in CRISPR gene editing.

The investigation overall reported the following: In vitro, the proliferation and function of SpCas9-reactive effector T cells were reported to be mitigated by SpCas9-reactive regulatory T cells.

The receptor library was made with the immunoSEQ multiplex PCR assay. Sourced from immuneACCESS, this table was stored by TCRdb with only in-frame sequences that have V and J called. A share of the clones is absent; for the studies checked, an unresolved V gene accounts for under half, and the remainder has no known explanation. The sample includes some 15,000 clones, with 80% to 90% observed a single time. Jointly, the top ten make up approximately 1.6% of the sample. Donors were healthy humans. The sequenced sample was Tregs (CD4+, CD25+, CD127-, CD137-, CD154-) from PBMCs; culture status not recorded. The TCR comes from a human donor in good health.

The CDR3 is CASSLSARHEQYV. The nucleotide sequence is TGTGCCAGCAGCTTATCGGCCCGCCACGAGCAGTACGTC. The receptor chain draws on TRBV11-3 and TRBJ2-7; no D gene call is confident. The V and J ends are trimmed by 2 bases and 5 bases, leaving 10 bases between them. The CDR3 covers 13 residues, taking in both the cysteine and the valine. Solely the CDR3 DNA is kept, with 39 bases framed from the first base. Reading the germline V gene gives CDR1 SGHNT and CDR2 YENEEA.